The rows below give T cell receptor beta chains drawn from one sample of a study of identical twins. TCRdb reprocessed the 5' RACE reads with MiXCR, giving one entry per CDR3 protein. The sample consists of around 340,000 distinct CDR3 sequences, about 10% of them appearing once. The material sequenced was naive T cells sorted from blood. All receptors come from a woman in her fifties or sixties in good health. Each CDR3 is given with its conserved first and last residue. The D gene is left open where the match is weak. Clone size, where shown, is once, few, many, or a class for clones that have expanded.

CDR3	DNA	D	size	V	J	length
CASRQAGAIFREQYF	TGTGCCAGCAGACAAGCGGGAGCAATCTTCCGGGAGCAGTACTTC	TRBD2	few	TRBV12-3/TRBV12-4	TRBJ2-7	15
CASSHGTSGRDEQFF	TGCGCCAGCAGCCACGGGACTAGCGGGAGAGACGAGCAGTTCTTC	TRBD2	many	TRBV4-1	TRBJ2-1	15
CASGLVADTQYF	TGCGCCAGCGGACTAGTGGCCGATACGCAGTATTTT	TRBD2	few	TRBV4-1	TRBJ2-3	12
CASSPRQGDQPQHF	TGTGCCAGCAGCCCCCGACAGGGAGATCAGCCCCAGCATTTT	TRBD1	NA	TRBV2	TRBJ1-5	14
CASSLGAGVNYGYTF	TGTGCCAGCAGCCTAGGGGCGGGGGTAAACTATGGCTACACCTTC	NA	many	TRBV3-1	TRBJ1-2	15
CASSLRGGTSGILFF	TGTGCCAGCAGTTTACGGGGGGGGACTAGCGGGATTCTGTTCTTC	TRBD2	NA	TRBV12-3/TRBV12-4	TRBJ2-1	15
CASSLGVAGTLPYNEQFF	TGTGCCAGCAGCTTAGGGGTCGCAGGAACTCTCCCATACAATGAGCAGTTCTTC	NA	NA	TRBV7-6	TRBJ2-1	18
CATKGYGYTF	TGTGCCACCAAGGGGTATGGCTACACCTTC	NA	many	TRBV12-3/TRBV12-4	TRBJ1-2	10
CASRKGLTDTQYF	TGCGCCAGCAGGAAGGGACTCACAGATACGCAGTATTTT	NA	many	TRBV5-1	TRBJ2-3	13
CASSQTRLMNTGELFF	TGCGCCAGCAGCCAAACGCGACTGATGAACACCGGGGAGCTGTTTTTT	NA	many	TRBV4-1	TRBJ2-2	16
CATANTGELFF	TGTGCCACCGCGAACACCGGGGAGCTGTTTTTT	NA	many	TRBV6-2/TRBV6-3	TRBJ2-2	11
CASSADRGSTGELFF	TGTGCCAGCAGTGCGGACAGGGGGAGCACCGGGGAGCTGTTTTTT	TRBD1	NA	TRBV27	TRBJ2-2	15
CASQGGNTDTQYF	TGTGCCAGCCAGGGCGGGAATACAGATACGCAGTATTTT	NA	few	TRBV7-9	TRBJ2-3	13
CATSPWRAFTDTQYF	TGTGCCACCAGCCCCTGGCGGGCATTCACAGATACGCAGTATTTT	NA	few	TRBV15	TRBJ2-3	15
CASSGSRGAGGPYEQYF	TGCGCCAGCAGTGGGTCCAGGGGAGCGGGAGGACCCTACGAGCAGTACTTC	TRBD2	many	TRBV5-1	TRBJ2-7	17
CASSPPVQGLSYNEQFF	TGCGCCAGCAGCCCCCCCGTACAGGGGCTATCCTACAATGAGCAGTTCTTC	TRBD1	NA	TRBV5-1	TRBJ2-1	17
CAISESVTGGHYGYTF	TGTGCCATCAGTGAGTCGGTGACAGGGGGCCACTATGGCTACACCTTC	TRBD1	many	TRBV10-3	TRBJ1-2	16
CASGNGPAYEQYF	TGCGCCAGCGGTAACGGTCCAGCCTACGAGCAGTACTTC	NA	NA	TRBV10-2	TRBJ2-7	13
CASSQEPNEQFF	TGCGCCAGCAGCCAAGAGCCGAATGAGCAGTTCTTC	NA	NA	TRBV4-1	TRBJ2-1	12
CASSQSETGGDEQFF	TGTGCCAGCAGCCAATCGGAGACAGGGGGCGATGAGCAGTTCTTC	TRBD1	few	TRBV3-1	TRBJ2-1	15
CASSPTRNPIYEQYF	TGTGCCAGCAGTCCTACTCGGAACCCCATCTACGAGCAGTACTTC	NA	few	TRBV6-5	TRBJ2-7	15
CSVGIGGGETQYF	TGCAGCGTTGGAATTGGGGGGGGTGAGACCCAGTACTTC	TRBD2	many	TRBV29-1	TRBJ2-5	13
CASSLISGPYEQYF	TGTGCCAGCAGCCTTATTAGCGGCCCCTACGAGCAGTACTTC	NA	NA	TRBV5-5	TRBJ2-7	14
CASSPWGRAYEQYF	TGTGCCAGCAGCCCTTGGGGGAGGGCCTACGAGCAGTACTTC	TRBD2	NA	TRBV3-1	TRBJ2-7	14
CSASRDSRVDTQYF	TGCAGTGCTAGCCGGGACTCCCGAGTGGATACGCAGTATTTT	NA	NA	TRBV20-1	TRBJ2-3	14
CASSQVWGGTQYF	TGTGCCAGCAGCCAGGTCTGGGGTGGGACCCAGTACTTC	NA	NA	TRBV6-5	TRBJ2-5	13
CSGSNSGNTIYF	TGCAGCGGCTCTAACTCTGGAAACACCATATATTTT	NA	many	TRBV29-1	TRBJ1-3	12
CASSDDAGGLNEQFF	TGTGCCAGCAGTGACGATGCGGGAGGGCTCAATGAGCAGTTCTTC	TRBD2	few	TRBV2	TRBJ2-1	15
CASRTRQGSTEAFF	TGCGCCAGCAGAACGAGACAGGGGAGCACTGAAGCTTTCTTT	TRBD1	few	TRBV5-1	TRBJ1-1	14
CASSDLAGTGATGELFF	TGTGCCAGCAGCGACCTCGCCGGGACAGGGGCCACCGGGGAGCTGTTTTTT	TRBD1	few	TRBV11-2	TRBJ2-2	17
CATSGLRQPQHF	TGTGCCACCTCAGGGCTGCGCCAGCCCCAGCATTTT	NA	many	TRBV12-3/TRBV12-4	TRBJ1-5	12
CASSGDGEQYF	TGCGCCAGCAGCGGTGATGGGGAGCAGTACTTC	NA	many	TRBV5-1	TRBJ2-7	11
CASSESRFQQYF	TGCGCCAGCAGTGAGTCTAGGTTCCAGCAGTATTTT	NA	NA	TRBV10-2	TRBJ2-3	12
CSASPTGASTDTQYF	TGCAGTGCTAGTCCGACGGGAGCGTCGACAGATACGCAGTATTTT	NA	many	TRBV20-1	TRBJ2-3	15
CASRLETVDYGYTF	TGCGCCAGCAGACTCGAGACGGTAGACTATGGCTACACCTTC	NA	NA	TRBV5-1	TRBJ1-2	14
CASSTSSKTSGGADTQYF	TGTGCCAGCAGCACCTCATCCAAGACTAGCGGTGGTGCGGATACGCAGTATTTT	TRBD2	few	TRBV7-9	TRBJ2-3	18
CATSDAPRGPVVALFF	TGTGCCACCAGTGATGCCCCCCGGGGCCCCGTCGTGGCGCTGTTTTTT	NA	NA	TRBV24-1	TRBJ2-2	16
CASRVLAGVADTQYF	TGTGCCAGCAGGGTTCTAGCGGGAGTAGCAGATACGCAGTATTTT	TRBD2	NA	TRBV12-3/TRBV12-4	TRBJ2-3	15
CASSRSLTAGRQGGNTEAFF	TGTGCCAGCAGCCGATCTCTCACGGCTGGAAGACAAGGAGGGAACACTGAAGCTTTCTTT	NA	NA	TRBV7-6	TRBJ1-1	20
CATSRGGGGVRSNEQFF	TGTGCCACCAGCAGAGGTGGGGGAGGGGTAAGAAGCAATGAGCAGTTCTTC	TRBD2	NA	TRBV15	TRBJ2-1	17
CSARGVHNEQFF	TGCAGTGCTAGAGGGGTGCACAATGAGCAGTTCTTC	NA	NA	TRBV20-1	TRBJ2-1	12
CSARDLLKREGYNEQFF	TGCAGTGCTAGAGATTTACTAAAGCGGGAGGGCTACAATGAGCAGTTCTTC	TRBD2	few	TRBV20-1	TRBJ2-1	17
CASSLGLGGNQPQHF	TGTGCCAGCAGCTTGGGTCTTGGGGGCAATCAGCCCCAGCATTTT	NA	few	TRBV5-5	TRBJ1-5	15
CSARAQTANEKLFF	TGCAGTGCTAGAGCTCAGACCGCTAATGAAAAACTGTTTTTT	NA	NA	TRBV20-1	TRBJ1-4	14
CASSQDFSASGSYEQYF	TGCGCCAGCAGCCAAGATTTCTCCGCTAGCGGAAGCTACGAGCAGTACTTC	TRBD2	NA	TRBV4-1	TRBJ2-7	17
CSAPTSGMATQYF	TGCAGTGCTCCCACTAGCGGGATGGCTACCCAGTACTTC	TRBD2	many	TRBV20-1	TRBJ2-5	13
CASRKRSGNTIYF	TGTGCCAGCAGAAAGAGATCTGGAAACACCATATATTTT	NA	few	TRBV12-3/TRBV12-4	TRBJ1-3	13
CASSPRGKIQPQHF	TGTGCCAGCTCACCACGAGGAAAGATTCAGCCCCAGCATTTT	NA	NA	TRBV18	TRBJ1-5	14